The TCR beta chain under discussion was sequenced for a study of blood T cell repertoires in COVID-19. At the level of the study: PBMCs, B-cell-depleted T cells, or T cells provided the cDNA or gDNA that made up the material.

Libraries were prepared by immunoSEQ multiplex PCR; TCRdb keeps only in-frame clonotypes and omits some of them. The sample lists roughly 100,000 clones; around 90% were seen once. After removal of 1 base from V and 4 bases from J, the junction contained 6 bases not matched to a gene. Per germline, CDR1 MGHRA and CDR2 YSYEKL. There are 15 residues in the CDR3. Sequencing was done on a sample of peripheral blood. V gene TRBV4-1 combines with J gene TRBJ1-2, with TRBD1 identical over 7 bases. The sequence was collected from a man between 18 and 35 years old with acute or convalescent COVID-19. The CDR3 sequence is CASSQVQGQLYGYTF. CDR3 sequence (DNA): TGCGCCAGCAGCCAAGTTCAGGGACAGCTCTATGGCTACACCTTC.